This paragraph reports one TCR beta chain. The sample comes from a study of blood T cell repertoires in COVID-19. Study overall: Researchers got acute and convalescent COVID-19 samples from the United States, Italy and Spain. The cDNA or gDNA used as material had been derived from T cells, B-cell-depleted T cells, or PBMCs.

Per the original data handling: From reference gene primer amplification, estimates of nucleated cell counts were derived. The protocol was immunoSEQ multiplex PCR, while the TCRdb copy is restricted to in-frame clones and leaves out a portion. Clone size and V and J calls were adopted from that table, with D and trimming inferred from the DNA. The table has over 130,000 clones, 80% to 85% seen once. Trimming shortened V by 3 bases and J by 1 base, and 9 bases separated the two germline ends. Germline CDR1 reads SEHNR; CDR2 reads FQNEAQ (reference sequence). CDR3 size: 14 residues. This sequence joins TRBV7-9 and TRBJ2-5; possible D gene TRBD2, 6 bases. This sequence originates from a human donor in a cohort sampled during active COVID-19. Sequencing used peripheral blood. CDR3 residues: CASSFGGLQETQYF. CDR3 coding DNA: TGTGCCAGCAGCTTCGGGGGACTCCAAGAGACCCAGTACTTC.